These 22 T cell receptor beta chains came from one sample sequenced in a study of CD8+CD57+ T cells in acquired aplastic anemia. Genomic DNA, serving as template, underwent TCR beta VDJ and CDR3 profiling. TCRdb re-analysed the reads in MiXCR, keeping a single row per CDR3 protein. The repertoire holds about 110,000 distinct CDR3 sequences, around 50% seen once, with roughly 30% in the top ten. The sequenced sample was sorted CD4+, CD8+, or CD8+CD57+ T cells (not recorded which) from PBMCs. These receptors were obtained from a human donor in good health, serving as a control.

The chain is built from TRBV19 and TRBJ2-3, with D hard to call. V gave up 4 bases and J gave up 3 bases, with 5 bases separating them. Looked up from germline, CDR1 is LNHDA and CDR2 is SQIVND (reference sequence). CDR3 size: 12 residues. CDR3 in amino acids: CASSTRTDTQYF. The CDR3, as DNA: TGTGCCAGTAGTACCCGGACAGATACGCAGTATTTT.

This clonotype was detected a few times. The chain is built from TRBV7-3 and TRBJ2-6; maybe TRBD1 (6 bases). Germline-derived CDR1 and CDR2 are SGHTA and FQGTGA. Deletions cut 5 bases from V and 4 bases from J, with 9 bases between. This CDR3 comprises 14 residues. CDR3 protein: CASSPGTGANVLTF. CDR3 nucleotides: TGTGCCAGCAGCCCCGGGACAGGGGCCAACGTCCTGACTTTC.

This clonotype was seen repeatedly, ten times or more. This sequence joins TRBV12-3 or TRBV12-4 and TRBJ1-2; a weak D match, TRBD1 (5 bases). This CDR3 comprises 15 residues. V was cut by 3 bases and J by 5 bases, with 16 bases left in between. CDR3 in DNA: TGTGCCAGCAGTTTTCGAGGGGACCCGACTTATGGCTACACCTTC. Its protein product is CASSFRGDPTYGYTF.

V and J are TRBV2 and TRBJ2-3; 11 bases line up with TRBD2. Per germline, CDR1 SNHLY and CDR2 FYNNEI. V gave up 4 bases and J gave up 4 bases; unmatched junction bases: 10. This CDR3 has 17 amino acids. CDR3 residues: CASSGYTSGGQADTQYF. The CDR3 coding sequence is TGTGCCAGCAGTGGATATACTAGCGGGGGCCAGGCAGATACGCAGTATTTT.

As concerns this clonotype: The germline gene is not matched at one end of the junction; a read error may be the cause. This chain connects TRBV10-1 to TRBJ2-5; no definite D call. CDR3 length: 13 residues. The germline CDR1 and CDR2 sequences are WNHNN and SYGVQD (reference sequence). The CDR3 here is CASSESGSETQHF. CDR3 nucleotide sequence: TGCGCCAGCAGTGAGTCAGGGTCAGAGACCCAGCACTTC.

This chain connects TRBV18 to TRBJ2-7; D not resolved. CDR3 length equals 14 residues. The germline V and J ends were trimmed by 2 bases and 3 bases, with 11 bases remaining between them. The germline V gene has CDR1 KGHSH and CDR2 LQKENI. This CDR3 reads CASSPSAGSYEQYF. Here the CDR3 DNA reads TGTGCCAGCTCACCAAGTGCCGGTAGCTACGAGCAGTACTTC.

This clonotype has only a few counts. The CDR3, as DNA: TGCGCCAGCAGTGAGTCAGGAACAGGGGAAGCGGCTAACTATGGCTACACCTTC. This encodes CASSESGTGEAANYGYTF. The rearrangement joins TRBV10-2 to TRBJ1-2, with 7 positions matching TRBD1. The CDR3 has 18 amino acids. The junction had 10 bases not matched to a gene; V was cut back by 0 bases and J by 0 bases. In germline, CDR1 is WSHSY, CDR2 SAAADI.

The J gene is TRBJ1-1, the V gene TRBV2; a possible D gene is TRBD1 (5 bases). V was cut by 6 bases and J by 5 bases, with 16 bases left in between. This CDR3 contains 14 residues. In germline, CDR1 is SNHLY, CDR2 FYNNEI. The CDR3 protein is CASSSRTKVTEAFF. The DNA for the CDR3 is TGTGCCAGCAGCTCTCGGACAAAAGTGACTGAAGCTTTCTTT.

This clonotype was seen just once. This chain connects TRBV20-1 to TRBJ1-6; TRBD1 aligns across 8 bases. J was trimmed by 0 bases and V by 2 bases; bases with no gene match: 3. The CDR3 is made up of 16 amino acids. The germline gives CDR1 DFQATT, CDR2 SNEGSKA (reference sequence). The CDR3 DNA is TGCAGTGCTAGAACAGGGGGAAGCTCCTATAATTCACCCCTCCACTTT. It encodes CSARTGGSSYNSPLHF.

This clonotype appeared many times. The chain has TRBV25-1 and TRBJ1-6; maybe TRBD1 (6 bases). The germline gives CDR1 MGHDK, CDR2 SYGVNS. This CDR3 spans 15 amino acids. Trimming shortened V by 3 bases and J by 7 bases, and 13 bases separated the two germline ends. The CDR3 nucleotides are TGTGCCAGCAGTGAGCCTGGGCAGGGGAATTCACCCCTCCACTTT. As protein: CASSEPGQGNSPLHF.

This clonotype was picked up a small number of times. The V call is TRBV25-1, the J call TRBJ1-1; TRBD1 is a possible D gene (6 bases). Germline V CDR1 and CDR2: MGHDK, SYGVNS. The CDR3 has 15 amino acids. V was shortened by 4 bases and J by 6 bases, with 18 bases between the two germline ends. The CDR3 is CASSATFGGASEAFF. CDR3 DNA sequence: TGTGCCAGCAGTGCAACATTTGGGGGCGCGTCTGAAGCTTTCTTT. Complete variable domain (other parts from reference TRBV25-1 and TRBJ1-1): EADIYQTPRYLVIGTGKKITLECSQTMGHDKMYWYQQDPGMELHLIHYSYGVNSTEKGDLSSESTVSRIRTEHFPLTLESARPSHTSQYLCASSATFGGASEAFFGQGTRLTVV.

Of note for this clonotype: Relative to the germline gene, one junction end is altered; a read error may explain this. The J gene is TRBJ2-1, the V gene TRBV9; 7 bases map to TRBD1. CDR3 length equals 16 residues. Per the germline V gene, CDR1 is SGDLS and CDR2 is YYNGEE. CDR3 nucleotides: TGTGCCTGCAGTCCGCCCTCACAGGGGTCTTACAGTGAGCAGTTCTTC. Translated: CACSPPSQGSYSEQFF.

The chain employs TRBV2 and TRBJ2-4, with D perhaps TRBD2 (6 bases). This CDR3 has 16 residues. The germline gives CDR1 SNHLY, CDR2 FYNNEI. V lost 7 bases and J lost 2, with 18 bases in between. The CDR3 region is CASKGPTSSSKNIQYF. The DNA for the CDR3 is TGTGCCAGCAAAGGCCCAACTAGCTCATCCAAAAACATTCAGTACTTC.

This CDR3 is CASSEFGAGQFF. The CDR3 nucleotides read TGTGCCAGCAGTGAATTCGGTGCCGGGCAATTCTTC. The J gene is TRBJ2-1, the V gene TRBV25-1; D is ambiguous. This CDR3 is built from 12 residues. V lost 1 base and J 16 bases, leaving 14 bases between the germline ends. Germline V gives CDR1 MGHDK, CDR2 SYGVNS.

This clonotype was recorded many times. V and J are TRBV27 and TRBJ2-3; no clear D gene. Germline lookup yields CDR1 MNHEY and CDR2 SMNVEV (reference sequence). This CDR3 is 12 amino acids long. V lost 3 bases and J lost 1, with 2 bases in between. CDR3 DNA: TGTGCCAGCAGTTTGGGCACAGATACGCAGTATTTT. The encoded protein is CASSLGTDTQYF.

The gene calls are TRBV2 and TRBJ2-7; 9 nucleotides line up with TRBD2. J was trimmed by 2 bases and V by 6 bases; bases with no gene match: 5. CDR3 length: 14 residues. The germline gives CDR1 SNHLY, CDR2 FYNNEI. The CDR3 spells CASSPAGGPYEQYF. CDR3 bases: TGTGCCAGCAGCCCAGCGGGGGGCCCCTACGAGCAGTACTTC.

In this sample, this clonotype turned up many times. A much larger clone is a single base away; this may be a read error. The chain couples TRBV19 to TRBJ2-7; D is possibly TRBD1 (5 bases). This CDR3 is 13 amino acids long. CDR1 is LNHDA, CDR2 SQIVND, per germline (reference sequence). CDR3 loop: CASSIAAGNERYF. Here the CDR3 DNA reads TGTGCCAGTAGTATAGCAGCAGGGAACGAGCGGTACTTC.

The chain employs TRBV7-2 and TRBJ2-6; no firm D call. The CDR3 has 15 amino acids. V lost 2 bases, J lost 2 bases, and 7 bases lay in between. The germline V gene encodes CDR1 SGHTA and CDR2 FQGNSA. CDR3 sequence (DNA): TGTGCCAGCAGCTTAAGTGGAACTGGGGCCAACGTCCTGACTTTC. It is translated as CASSLSGTGANVLTF.

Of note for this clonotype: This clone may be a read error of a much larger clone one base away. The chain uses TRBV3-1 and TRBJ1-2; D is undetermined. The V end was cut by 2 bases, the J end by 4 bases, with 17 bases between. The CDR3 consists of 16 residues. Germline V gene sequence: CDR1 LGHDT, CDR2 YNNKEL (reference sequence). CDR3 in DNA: TGTGCCAGCAGCCAACCATCAGGAGTAACTAGCTATGGCTACACCTTC. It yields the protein CASSQPSGVTSYGYTF.

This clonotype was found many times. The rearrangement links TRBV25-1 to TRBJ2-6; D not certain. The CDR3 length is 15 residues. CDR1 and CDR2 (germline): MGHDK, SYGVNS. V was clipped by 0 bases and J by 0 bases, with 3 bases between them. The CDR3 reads CASSEYLSGANVLTF. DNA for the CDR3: TGTGCCAGCAGTGAATATCTCTCTGGGGCCAACGTCCTGACTTTC.

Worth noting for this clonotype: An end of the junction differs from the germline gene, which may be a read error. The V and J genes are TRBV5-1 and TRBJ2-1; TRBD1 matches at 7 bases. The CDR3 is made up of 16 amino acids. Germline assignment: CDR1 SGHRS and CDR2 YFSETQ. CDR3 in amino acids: CASSLSRTGSYNEQLF. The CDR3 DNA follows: TGCGCCAGCAGCTTGAGCCGGACAGGTTCCTACAATGAGCAGCTCTTC.

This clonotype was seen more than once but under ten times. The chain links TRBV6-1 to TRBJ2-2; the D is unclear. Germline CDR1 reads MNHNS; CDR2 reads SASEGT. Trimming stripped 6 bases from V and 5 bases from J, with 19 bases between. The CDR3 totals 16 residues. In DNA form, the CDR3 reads TGTGCCAGCAGCCCGGTACAGTATCGGAATACCGGGGAGCTGTTTTTT. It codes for CASSPVQYRNTGELFF.